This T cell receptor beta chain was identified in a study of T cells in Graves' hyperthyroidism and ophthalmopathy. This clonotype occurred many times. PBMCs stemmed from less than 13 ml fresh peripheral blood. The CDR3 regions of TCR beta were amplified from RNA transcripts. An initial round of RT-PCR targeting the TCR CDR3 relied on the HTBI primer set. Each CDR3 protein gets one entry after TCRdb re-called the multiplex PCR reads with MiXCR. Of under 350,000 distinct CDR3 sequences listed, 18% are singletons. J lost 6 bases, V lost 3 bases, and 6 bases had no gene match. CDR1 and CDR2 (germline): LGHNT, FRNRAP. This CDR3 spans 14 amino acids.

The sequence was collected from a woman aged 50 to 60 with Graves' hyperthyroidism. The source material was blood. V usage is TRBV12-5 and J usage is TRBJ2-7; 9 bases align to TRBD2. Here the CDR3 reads CASGFASGIVEQYF. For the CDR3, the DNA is TGTGCTAGTGGTTTCGCTAGCGGGATAGTCGAGCAGTACTTC.